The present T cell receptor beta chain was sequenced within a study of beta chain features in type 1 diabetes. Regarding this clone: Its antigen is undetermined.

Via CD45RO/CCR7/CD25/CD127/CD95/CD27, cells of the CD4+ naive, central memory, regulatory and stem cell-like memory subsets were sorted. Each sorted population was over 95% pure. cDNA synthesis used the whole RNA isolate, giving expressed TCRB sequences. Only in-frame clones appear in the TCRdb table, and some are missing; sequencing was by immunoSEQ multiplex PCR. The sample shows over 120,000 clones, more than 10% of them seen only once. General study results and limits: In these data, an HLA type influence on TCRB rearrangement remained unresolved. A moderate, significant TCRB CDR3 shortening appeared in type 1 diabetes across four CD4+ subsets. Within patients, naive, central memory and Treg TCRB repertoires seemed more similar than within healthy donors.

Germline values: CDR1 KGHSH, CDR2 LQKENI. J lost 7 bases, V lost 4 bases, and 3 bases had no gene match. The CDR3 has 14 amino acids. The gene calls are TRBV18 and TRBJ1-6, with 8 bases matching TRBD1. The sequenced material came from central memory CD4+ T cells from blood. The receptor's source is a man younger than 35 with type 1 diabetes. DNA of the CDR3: TGTGCCAGCTCACAGGACAGGGTAAATTCACCCCTCCACTTT. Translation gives CASSQDRVNSPLHF.